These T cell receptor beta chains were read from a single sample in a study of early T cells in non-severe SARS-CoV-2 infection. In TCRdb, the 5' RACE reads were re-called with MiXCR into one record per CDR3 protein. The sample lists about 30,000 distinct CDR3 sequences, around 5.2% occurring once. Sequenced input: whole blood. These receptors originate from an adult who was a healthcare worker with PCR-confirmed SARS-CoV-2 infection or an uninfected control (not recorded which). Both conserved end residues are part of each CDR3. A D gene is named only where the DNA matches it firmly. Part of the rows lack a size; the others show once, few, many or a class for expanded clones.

CDR3: CSVEEDSLGLYEQYF; DNA: TGCAGCGTTGAAGAGGACTCCCTCGGACTCTACGAGCAGTACTTC; V: TRBV29-1; D: -; J: TRBJ2-7; size: many
CDR3: CASSYGPGATNEKLFF; DNA: TGTGCCAGCAGTTACGGCCCCGGGGCAACTAATGAAAAACTGTTTTTT; V: TRBV6-5; D: -; J: TRBJ1-4; size: many
CDR3: CASSQDRGPYEQYF; DNA: TGTGCCAGCTCACAAGACAGGGGTCCCTACGAGCAGTACTTC; V: TRBV18; D: TRBD1; J: TRBJ2-7; size: few
CDR3: CSVDRGGGNTEAFF; DNA: TGCAGCGTTGACCGGGGAGGGGGTAACACTGAAGCTTTCTTT; V: TRBV29-1; D: -; J: TRBJ1-1; size: -
CDR3: CASSQRGHPNIQYF; DNA: TGTGCCAGCAGCCAGAGGGGCCACCCAAACATTCAGTACTTC; V: TRBV3-1; D: -; J: TRBJ2-4; size: many
CDR3: CASRSTGRVGGNTEAFF; DNA: TGTGCCAGCAGATCAACCGGGAGGGTAGGAGGGAACACTGAAGCTTTCTTT; V: TRBV5-5; D: -; J: TRBJ1-1; size: many
CDR3: CASSLAPVASGNNEQFF; DNA: TGTGCCAGCAGCTTAGCTCCCGTCGCGTCAGGAAACAATGAGCAGTTCTTC; V: TRBV7-2; D: -; J: TRBJ2-1; size: few
CDR3: CASSPRPSGNNEQFF; DNA: TGTGCCAGCAGCCCCCGCCCTAGCGGGAATAATGAGCAGTTCTTC; V: TRBV6-2/TRBV6-3; D: TRBD2; J: TRBJ2-1; size: many
CDR3: CASSPRTRLQPQHF; DNA: TGTGCCAGCTCACCTAGGACACGTCTTCAGCCCCAGCATTTT; V: TRBV18; D: -; J: TRBJ1-5; size: many
CDR3: CASSPGGAYNEQFF; DNA: TGTGCCAGCTCCCCCGGCGGGGCCTACAATGAGCAGTTCTTC; V: TRBV18; D: -; J: TRBJ2-1; size: many
CDR3: CASSLGTQPQHF; DNA: TGTGCCAGCAGCTTAGGGACTCAGCCCCAGCATTTT; V: TRBV7-8; D: -; J: TRBJ1-5; size: many
CDR3: CASSVGLLAGGELFF; DNA: TGTGCCAGCAGCGTAGGTTTACTAGCTGGCGGGGAGCTGTTTTTT; V: TRBV9; D: -; J: TRBJ2-2; size: many
CDR3: CSVGVTDTQYF; DNA: TGCAGCGTGGGGGTCACAGATACGCAGTATTTT; V: TRBV29-1; D: -; J: TRBJ2-3; size: many
CDR3: CASRGGGSEKLFF; DNA: TGTGCCAGTAGAGGAGGGGGAAGCGAAAAACTGTTTTTT; V: TRBV19; D: -; J: TRBJ1-4; size: few
CDR3: CASSYPRGSHEQFF; DNA: TGTGCCAGCAGTTATCCTAGGGGGTCGCATGAGCAGTTCTTC; V: TRBV6-2/TRBV6-3; D: -; J: TRBJ2-1; size: few
CDR3: CASRHTTGSSYNSPLHF; DNA: TGTGCCAGCAGGCACACGACAGGCAGCTCCTATAATTCACCCCTCCACTTT; V: TRBV28; D: -; J: TRBJ1-6; size: -
CDR3: CASSAGLASYEQYF; DNA: TGTGCCAGCAGCGCGGGACTAGCGTCCTACGAGCAGTACTTC; V: TRBV9; D: TRBD2; J: TRBJ2-7; size: many
CDR3: CASMGFNYEQYF; DNA: TGTGCCAGCATGGGGTTTAACTACGAGCAGTACTTC; V: TRBV2; D: -; J: TRBJ2-7; size: many
CDR3: CASRMRRDGYNYGYTF; DNA: TGTGCCAGTAGGATGCGAAGGGACGGTTATAACTATGGCTACACCTTC; V: TRBV19; D: -; J: TRBJ1-2; size: many
CDR3: CSAMPGQINQPQHF; DNA: TGCAGTGCTATGCCGGGACAGATCAATCAGCCCCAGCATTTT; V: TRBV20-1; D: TRBD1; J: TRBJ1-5; size: many
CDR3: CASSFGTSAGELFF; DNA: TGCGCCAGCAGCTTTGGGACGTCGGCCGGGGAGCTGTTTTTT; V: TRBV5-1; D: -; J: TRBJ2-2; size: few
CDR3: CASSPDHEQFF; DNA: TGTGCCAGCAGCCCAGATCATGAGCAGTTCTTC; V: TRBV7-9; D: -; J: TRBJ2-1; size: many
CDR3: CASSLSGTTSYNEQFF; DNA: TGCGCCAGCAGCTTATCCGGGACTACCTCCTACAATGAGCAGTTCTTC; V: TRBV5-1; D: TRBD2; J: TRBJ2-1; size: many
CDR3: CASSQELAGGLFDRYEQYF; DNA: TGTGCCAGCAGCCAAGAACTAGCGGGAGGGCTGTTTGATCGCTACGAGCAGTACTTC; V: TRBV3-1; D: TRBD2; J: TRBJ2-7; size: -
CDR3: CASSSKQGGSHLRHEQFF; DNA: TGTGCCAGCAGCTCCAAACAGGGCGGGAGCCATCTCCGTCATGAGCAGTTCTTC; V: TRBV7-8; D: -; J: TRBJ2-1; size: many
CDR3: CSARDPQLAWNTGELFF; DNA: TGCAGTGCTAGAGATCCCCAACTAGCCTGGAACACCGGGGAGCTGTTTTTT; V: TRBV20-1; D: -; J: TRBJ2-2; size: -
CDR3: CASSLVGETYEQYF; DNA: TGTGCCAGCAGCCTGGTTGGAGAAACCTACGAGCAGTACTTC; V: TRBV7-6; D: -; J: TRBJ2-7; size: -
CDR3: CAISLPGTSEAFF; DNA: TGTGCCATCAGCCTCCCCGGGACCTCTGAAGCTTTCTTT; V: TRBV10-3; D: -; J: TRBJ1-1; size: many
CDR3: CSVGAEGRGANVLTF; DNA: TGCAGCGTTGGAGCCGAGGGTAGGGGGGCCAACGTCCTGACTTTC; V: TRBV29-1; D: -; J: TRBJ2-6; size: -
CDR3: CASSLSSGGNNEQFF; DNA: TGTGCCAGCAGCTTATCAAGCGGGGGAAACAATGAGCAGTTCTTC; V: TRBV11-2; D: TRBD2; J: TRBJ2-1; size: few
CDR3: CASSAWGAPTPGNTIYF; DNA: TGTGCCAGCAGCGCGTGGGGGGCGCCCACTCCTGGAAACACCATATATTTT; V: TRBV7-2; D: -; J: TRBJ1-3; size: many
CDR3: CASSQDPRQGFGYTF; DNA: TGCGCCAGCAGCCAAGATCCAAGACAGGGATTTGGCTACACCTTC; V: TRBV4-3; D: TRBD1; J: TRBJ1-2; size: few
CDR3: CASSLGSHRGEQFF; DNA: TGTGCCAGCAGCTTAGGTTCTCATCGCGGGGAGCAGTTCTTC; V: TRBV7-8; D: -; J: TRBJ2-1; size: many
CDR3: CASSVAGGGYTGELFF; DNA: TGTGCCAGCAGCGTAGCCGGGGGAGGGTATACCGGGGAGCTGTTTTTT; V: TRBV9; D: TRBD2; J: TRBJ2-2; size: few
CDR3: CASSQDRLAGPTGELFF; DNA: TGCGCCAGCAGCCAAGATCGGCTAGCGGGGCCCACCGGGGAGCTGTTTTTT; V: TRBV4-3; D: TRBD2; J: TRBJ2-2; size: few